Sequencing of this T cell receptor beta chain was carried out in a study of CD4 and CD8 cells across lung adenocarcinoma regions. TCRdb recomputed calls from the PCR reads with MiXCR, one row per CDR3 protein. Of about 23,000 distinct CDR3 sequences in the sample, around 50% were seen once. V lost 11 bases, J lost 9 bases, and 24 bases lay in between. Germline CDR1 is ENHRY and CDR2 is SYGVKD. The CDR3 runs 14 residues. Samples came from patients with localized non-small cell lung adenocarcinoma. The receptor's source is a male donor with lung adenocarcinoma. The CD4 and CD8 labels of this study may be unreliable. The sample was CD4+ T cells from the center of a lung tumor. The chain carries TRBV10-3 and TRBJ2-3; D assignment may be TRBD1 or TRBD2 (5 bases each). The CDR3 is CAGLWGRGGQTQYF. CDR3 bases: TGTGCCGGGCTCTGGGGCCGTGGCGGGCAGACGCAGTATTTT.